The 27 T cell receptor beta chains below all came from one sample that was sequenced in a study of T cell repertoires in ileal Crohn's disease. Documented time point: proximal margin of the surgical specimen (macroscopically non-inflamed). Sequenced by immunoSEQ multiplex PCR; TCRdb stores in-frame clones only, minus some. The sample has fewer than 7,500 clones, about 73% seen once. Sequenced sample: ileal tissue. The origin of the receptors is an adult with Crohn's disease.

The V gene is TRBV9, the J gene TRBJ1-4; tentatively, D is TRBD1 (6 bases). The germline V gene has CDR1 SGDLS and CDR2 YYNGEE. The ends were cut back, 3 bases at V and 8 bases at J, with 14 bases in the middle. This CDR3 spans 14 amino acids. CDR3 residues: CASSERGIGEKLFF. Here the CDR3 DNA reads TGTGCCAGCAGCGAGAGGGGGATCGGAGAAAAACTGTTTTTT.

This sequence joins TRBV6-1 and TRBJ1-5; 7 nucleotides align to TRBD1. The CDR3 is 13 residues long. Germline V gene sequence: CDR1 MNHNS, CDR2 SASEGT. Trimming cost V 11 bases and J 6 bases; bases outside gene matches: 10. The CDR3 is CAGSTGWGQPQHF. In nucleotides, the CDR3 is TGTGCCGGATCGACAGGGTGGGGTCAGCCCCAGCATTTT.

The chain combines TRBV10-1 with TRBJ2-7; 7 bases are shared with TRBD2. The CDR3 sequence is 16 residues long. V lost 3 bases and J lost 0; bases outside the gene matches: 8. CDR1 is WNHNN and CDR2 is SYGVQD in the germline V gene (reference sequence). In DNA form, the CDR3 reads TGCGCCAGCAGTGAAGGAGGAGCGGGGCGCTCCTACGAGCAGTACTTC. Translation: CASSEGGAGRSYEQYF.

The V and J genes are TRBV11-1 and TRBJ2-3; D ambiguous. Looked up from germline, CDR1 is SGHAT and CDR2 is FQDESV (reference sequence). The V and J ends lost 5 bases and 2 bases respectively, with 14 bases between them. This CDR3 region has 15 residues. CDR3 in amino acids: CASSPRKSPTDTQYF. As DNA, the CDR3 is TGTGCCAGCAGCCCCCGTAAGTCTCCCACAGATACGCAGTATTTT.

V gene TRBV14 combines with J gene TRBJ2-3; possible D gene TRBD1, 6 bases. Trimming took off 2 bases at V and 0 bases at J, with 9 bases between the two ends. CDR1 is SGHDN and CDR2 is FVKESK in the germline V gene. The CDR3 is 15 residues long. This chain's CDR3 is CASSQQGQSTDTQYF. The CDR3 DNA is TGTGCCAGCAGCCAACAGGGACAAAGCACAGATACGCAGTATTTT.

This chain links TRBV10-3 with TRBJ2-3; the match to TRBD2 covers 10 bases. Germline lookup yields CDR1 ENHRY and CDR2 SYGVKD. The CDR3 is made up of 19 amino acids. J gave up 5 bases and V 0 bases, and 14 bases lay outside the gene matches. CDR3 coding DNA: TGTGCCATCAGTGAGTCGAAGGGTGTTTCTAGCGGGGGTGAAGATACGCAGTATTTT. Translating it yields CAISESKGVSSGGEDTQYF.

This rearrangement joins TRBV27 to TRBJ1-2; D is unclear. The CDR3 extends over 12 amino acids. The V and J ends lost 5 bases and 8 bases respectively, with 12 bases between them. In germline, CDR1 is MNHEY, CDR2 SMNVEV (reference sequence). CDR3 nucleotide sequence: TGTGCCAGCAGTCCCCTCGAAGGAGGCTACACCTTC. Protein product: CASSPLEGGYTF.

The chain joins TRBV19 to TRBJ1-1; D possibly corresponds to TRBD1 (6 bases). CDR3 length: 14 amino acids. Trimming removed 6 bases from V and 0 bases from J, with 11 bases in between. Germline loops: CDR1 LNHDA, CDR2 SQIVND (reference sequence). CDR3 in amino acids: CASRAGHLNTEAFF. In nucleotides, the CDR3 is TGTGCCAGTAGGGCGGGACATCTGAACACTGAAGCTTTCTTT.

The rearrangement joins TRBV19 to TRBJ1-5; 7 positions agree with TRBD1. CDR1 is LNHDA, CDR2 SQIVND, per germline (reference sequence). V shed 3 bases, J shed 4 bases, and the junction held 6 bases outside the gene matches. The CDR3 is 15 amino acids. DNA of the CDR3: TGTGCCAGTAGTATCAGGGGGGCCGCAAATCAGCCCCAGCATTTT. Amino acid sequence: CASSIRGAANQPQHF.

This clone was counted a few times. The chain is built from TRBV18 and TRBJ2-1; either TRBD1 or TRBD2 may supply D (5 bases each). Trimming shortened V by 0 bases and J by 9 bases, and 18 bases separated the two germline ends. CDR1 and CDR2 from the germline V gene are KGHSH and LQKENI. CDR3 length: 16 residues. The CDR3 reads CASSPPTGLNGGEQFF. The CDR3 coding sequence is TGTGCCAGCTCACCACCTACTGGACTCAATGGGGGTGAGCAGTTCTTC.

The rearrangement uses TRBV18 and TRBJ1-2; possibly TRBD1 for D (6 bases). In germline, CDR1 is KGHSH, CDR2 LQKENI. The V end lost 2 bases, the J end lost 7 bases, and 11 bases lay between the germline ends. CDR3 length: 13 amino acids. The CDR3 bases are TGTGCCAGCTCACCAAGGGGGAAGGGTGGCTACACCTTC. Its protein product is CASSPRGKGGYTF.

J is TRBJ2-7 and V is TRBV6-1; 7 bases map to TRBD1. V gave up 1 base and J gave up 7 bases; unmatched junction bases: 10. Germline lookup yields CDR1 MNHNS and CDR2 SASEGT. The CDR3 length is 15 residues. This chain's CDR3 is CASSEVGDRVSEQYF. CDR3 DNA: TGTGCCAGCAGTGAAGTGGGTGACAGGGTGAGTGAGCAGTACTTC.

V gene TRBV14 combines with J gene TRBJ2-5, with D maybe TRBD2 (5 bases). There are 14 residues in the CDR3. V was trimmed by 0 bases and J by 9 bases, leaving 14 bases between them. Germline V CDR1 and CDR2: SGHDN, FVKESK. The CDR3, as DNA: TGTGCCAGCAGCCAAGAATTCGGGATTCGGGCCCAGTACTTC. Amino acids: CASSQEFGIRAQYF. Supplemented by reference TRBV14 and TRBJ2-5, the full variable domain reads EAGVTQFPSHSVIEKGQTVTLRCDPISGHDNLYWYRRVMGKEIKFLLHFVKESKQDESGMPNNRFLAERTGGTYSTLKVQPAELEDSGVYFCASSQEFGIRAQYFGPGTRLLVL.

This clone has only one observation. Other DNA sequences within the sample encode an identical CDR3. CDR3 protein: CASSLVSYEQYF. The CDR3 bases are TGTGCCAGCAGCCTGGTTAGCTACGAGCAGTACTTC. This chain joins TRBV5-6 and TRBJ2-7; D remains ambiguous. Trimming pared 4 bases from V and 3 bases from J, leaving 8 bases between. Germline CDR1 reads SGHDT; CDR2 reads YYEEEE. The CDR3 spans 12 residues.

CDR3 nucleotide sequence: TGTGCCAGCAGTGTAGCAGCGGGGGGACATTACAATGAGCAGTTCTTC. It specifies CASSVAAGGHYNEQFF. The chain joins TRBV2 to TRBJ2-1; 9 bases match TRBD2. Unmatched junction bases numbered 8, after V lost 4 bases and J lost 4 bases. The CDR3 sequence is 16 residues long. From germline, CDR1 is SNHLY and CDR2 FYNNEI. The complete variable domain, with remaining parts taken from reference TRBV2 and TRBJ2-1, reads EPEVTQTPSHQVTQMGQEVILRCVPISNHLYFYWYRQILGQKVEFLVSFYNNEISEKSEIFDDQFSVERPDGSNFTLKIRSTKLEDSAMYFCASSVAAGGHYNEQFFGPGTRLTVL.

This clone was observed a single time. CDR3 amino acids: CASSTGPYSVKTQYF. In DNA, the CDR3 is TGTGCCAGCAGCACCGGGCCCTATTCCGTCAAGACCCAGTACTTC. V and J are TRBV11-2 and TRBJ2-5; D gene unclear. V was cut by 5 bases and J by 6 bases, with 19 bases left in between. Looked up from germline, CDR1 is SGHAT and CDR2 is FQNNGV. The CDR3 length is 15 residues. The full variable domain, in which reference TRBV11-2 and TRBJ2-5 provide the parts outside the CDR3, is EAGVAQSPRYKIIEKRQSVAFWCNPISGHATLYWYQQILGQGPKLLIQFQNNGVVDDSQLPKDRFSAERLKGVDSTLKIQPAKLEDSAVYLCASSTGPYSVKTQYFGPGTRLLVL.

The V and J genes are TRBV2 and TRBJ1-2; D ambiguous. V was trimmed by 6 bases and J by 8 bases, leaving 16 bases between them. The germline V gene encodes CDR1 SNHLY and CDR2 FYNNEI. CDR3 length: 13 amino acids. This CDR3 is CASSQYGPEGYTF. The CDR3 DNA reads TGTGCCAGCAGCCAATACGGACCAGAAGGCTACACCTTC. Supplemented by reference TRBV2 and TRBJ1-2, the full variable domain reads EPEVTQTPSHQVTQMGQEVILRCVPISNHLYFYWYRQILGQKVEFLVSFYNNEISEKSEIFDDQFSVERPDGSNFTLKIRSTKLEDSAMYFCASSQYGPEGYTFGSGTRLTVV.

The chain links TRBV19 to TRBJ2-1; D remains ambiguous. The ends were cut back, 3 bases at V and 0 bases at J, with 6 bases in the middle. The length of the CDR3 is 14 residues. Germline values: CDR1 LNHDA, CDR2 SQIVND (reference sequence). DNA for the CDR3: TGTGCCAGTAGTATCCAGAGCTCCTACAATGAGCAGTTCTTC. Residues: CASSIQSSYNEQFF. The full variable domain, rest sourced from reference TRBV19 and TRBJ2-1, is DGGITQSPKYLFRKEGQNVTLSCEQNLNHDAMYWYRQDPGQGLRLIYYSQIVNDFQKGDIAEGYSVSREKKESFPLTVTSAQKNPTAFYLCASSIQSSYNEQFFGPGTRLTVL.

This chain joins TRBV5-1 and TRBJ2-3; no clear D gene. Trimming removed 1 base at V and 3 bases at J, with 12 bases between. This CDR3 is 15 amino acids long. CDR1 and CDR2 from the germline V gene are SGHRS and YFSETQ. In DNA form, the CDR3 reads TGCGCCAGCAGCTTGTTGGGCGGCGCGACAGATACGCAGTATTTT. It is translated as CASSLLGGATDTQYF.

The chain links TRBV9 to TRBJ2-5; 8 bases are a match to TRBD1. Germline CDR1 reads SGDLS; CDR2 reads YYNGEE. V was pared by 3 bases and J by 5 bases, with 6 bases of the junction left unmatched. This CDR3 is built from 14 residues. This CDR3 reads CASSGQGRRETQYF. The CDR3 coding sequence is TGTGCCAGCAGCGGACAGGGGAGGCGGGAGACCCAGTACTTC. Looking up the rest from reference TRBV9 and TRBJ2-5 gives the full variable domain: DSGVTQTPKHLITATGQRVTLRCSPRSGDLSVYWYQQSLDQGLQFLIQYYNGEERAKGNILERFSAQQFPDLHSELNLSSLELGDSALYFCASSGQGRRETQYFGPGTRLLVL.

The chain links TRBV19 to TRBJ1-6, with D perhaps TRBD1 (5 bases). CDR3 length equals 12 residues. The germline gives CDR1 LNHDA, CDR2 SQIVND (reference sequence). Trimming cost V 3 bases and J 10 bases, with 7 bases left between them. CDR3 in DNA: TGTGCCAGTAGTATTGGGGACTCACCCCTCCACTTT. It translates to CASSIGDSPLHF.

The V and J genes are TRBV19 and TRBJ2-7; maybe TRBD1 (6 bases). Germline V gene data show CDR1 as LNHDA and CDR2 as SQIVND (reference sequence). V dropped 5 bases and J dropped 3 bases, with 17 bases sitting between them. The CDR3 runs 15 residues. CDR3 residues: CASSSRDNLGYEQYF. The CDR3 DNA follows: TGTGCCAGTAGTTCTAGGGACAACCTGGGCTACGAGCAGTACTTC.

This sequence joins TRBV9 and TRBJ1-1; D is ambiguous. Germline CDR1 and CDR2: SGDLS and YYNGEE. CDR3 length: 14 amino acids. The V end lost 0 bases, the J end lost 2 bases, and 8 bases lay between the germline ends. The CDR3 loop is CASSVEAVNTEAFF. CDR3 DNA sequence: TGTGCCAGCAGCGTAGAGGCAGTCAACACTGAAGCTTTCTTT.

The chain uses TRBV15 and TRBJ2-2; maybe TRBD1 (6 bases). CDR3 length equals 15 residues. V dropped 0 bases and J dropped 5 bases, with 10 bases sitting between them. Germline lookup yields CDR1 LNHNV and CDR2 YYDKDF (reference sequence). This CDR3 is CATSRDLTGTGELFF. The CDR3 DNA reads TGTGCCACCAGCAGAGACCTAACAGGGACCGGGGAGCTGTTTTTT. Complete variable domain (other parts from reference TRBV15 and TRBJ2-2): DAMVIQNPRYQVTQFGKPVTLSCSQTLNHNVMYWYQQKSSQAPKLLFHYYDKDFNNEADTPDNFQSRRPNTSFCFLDIRSPGLGDTAMYLCATSRDLTGTGELFFGEGSRLTVL.

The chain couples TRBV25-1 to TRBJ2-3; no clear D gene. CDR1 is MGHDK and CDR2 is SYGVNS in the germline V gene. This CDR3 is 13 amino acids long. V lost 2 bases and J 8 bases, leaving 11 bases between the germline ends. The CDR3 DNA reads TGTGCCAGCAGTGAAGGAGCGTCCCCTACGCAGTATTTT. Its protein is CASSEGASPTQYF.

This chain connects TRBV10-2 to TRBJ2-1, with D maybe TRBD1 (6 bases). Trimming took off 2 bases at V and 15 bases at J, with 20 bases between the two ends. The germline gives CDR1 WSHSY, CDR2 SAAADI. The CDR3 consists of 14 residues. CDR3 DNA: TGCGCCAGCAGTGAGCCCACGTTATTCGAAGGGGGGTTCTTC. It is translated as CASSEPTLFEGGFF.

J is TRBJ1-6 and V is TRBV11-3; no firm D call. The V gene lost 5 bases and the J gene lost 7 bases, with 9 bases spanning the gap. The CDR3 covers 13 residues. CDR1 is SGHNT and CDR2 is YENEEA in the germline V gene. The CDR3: CASSLARNSPLHF. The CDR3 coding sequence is TGTGCCAGCAGCCTGGCCAGGAATTCACCCCTCCACTTT. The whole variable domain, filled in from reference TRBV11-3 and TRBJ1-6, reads EAGVVQSPRYKIIEKKQPVAFWCNPISGHNTLYWYLQNLGQGPELLIRYENEEAVDDSQLPKDRFSAERLKGVDSTLKIQPAELGDSAVYLCASSLARNSPLHFGNGTRLTVT.